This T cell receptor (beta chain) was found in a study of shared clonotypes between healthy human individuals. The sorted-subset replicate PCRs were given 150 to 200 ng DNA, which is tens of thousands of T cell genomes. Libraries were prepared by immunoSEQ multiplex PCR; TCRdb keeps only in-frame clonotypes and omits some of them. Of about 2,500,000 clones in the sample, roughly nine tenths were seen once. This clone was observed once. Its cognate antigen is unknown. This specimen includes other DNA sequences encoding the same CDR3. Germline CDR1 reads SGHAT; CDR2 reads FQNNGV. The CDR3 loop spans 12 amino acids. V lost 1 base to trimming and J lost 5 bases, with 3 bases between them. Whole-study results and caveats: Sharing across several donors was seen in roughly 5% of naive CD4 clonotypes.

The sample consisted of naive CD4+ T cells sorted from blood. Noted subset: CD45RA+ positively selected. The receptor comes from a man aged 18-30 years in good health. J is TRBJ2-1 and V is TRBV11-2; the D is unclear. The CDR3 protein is CASSLANNEQFF. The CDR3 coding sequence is TGTGCCAGCAGCTTAGCCAACAATGAGCAGTTCTTC.